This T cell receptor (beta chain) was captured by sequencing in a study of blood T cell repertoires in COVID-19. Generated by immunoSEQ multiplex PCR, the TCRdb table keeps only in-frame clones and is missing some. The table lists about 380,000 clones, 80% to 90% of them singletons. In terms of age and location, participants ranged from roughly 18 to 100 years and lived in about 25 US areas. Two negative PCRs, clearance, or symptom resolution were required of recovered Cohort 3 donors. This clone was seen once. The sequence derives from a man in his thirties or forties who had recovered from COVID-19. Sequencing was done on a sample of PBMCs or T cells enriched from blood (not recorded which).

CDR3 sequence: CASSVSGTSGRETQYF. The CDR3 nucleotides read TGTGCCAGCAGCGTTTCGGGGACTAGCGGGCGGGAGACCCAGTACTTC. The rearrangement uses TRBV9 and TRBJ2-5, with 12 bases lining up with TRBD2. Germline-derived CDR1 and CDR2 are SGDLS and YYNGEE. J gave up 5 bases and V 2 bases, and 7 bases lay outside the gene matches. The CDR3 covers 16 residues. The full variable domain, rest sourced from reference TRBV9 and TRBJ2-5, is DSGVTQTPKHLITATGQRVTLRCSPRSGDLSVYWYQQSLDQGLQFLIQYYNGEERAKGNILERFSAQQFPDLHSELNLSSLELGDSALYFCASSVSGTSGRETQYFGPGTRLLVL.